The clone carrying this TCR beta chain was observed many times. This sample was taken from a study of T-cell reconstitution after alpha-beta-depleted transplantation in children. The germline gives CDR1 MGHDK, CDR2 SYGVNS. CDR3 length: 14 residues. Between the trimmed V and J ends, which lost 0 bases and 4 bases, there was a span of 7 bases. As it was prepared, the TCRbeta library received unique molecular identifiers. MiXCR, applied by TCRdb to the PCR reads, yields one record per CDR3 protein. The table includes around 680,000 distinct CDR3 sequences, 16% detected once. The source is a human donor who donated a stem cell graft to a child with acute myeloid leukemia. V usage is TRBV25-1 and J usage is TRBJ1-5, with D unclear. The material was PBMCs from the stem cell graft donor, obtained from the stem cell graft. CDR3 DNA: TGTGCCAGCAGTGAATATTTGGGTAATCAGCCCCAGCATTTT. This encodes CASSEYLGNQPQHF.